Listed here are 5 T cell receptor beta chains from one sample, sequenced in a study of stem cell transplantation in POMP-related autoinflammatory disease. The assay was immunoSEQ multiplex PCR, and TCRdb's table has in-frame clones only and misses some. The data hold around 32,000 clones, with approximately 86% observed a single time. The input for sequencing was CD4+ T cells from PBMCs, taken before stem cell transplantation. All receptors come from a human donor with POMP-related autoinflammation and immune dysregulation (PRAID).

V gene TRBV11-2 combines with J gene TRBJ1-2, with TRBD1 as a possible D gene (5 bases). Germline V gives CDR1 SGHAT, CDR2 FQNNGV. V lost 1 base, J lost 12 bases, and 12 bases lay in between. The CDR3 consists of 12 residues. The CDR3 region is CASSLVGDRHTF. DNA for the CDR3: TGTGCCAGCAGCTTAGTGGGCGACAGACACACCTTC. Full variable domain (rest looked up from reference TRBV11-2 and TRBJ1-2): EAGVAQSPRYKIIEKRQSVAFWCNPISGHATLYWYQQILGQGPKLLIQFQNNGVVDDSQLPKDRFSAERLKGVDSTLKIQPAKLEDSAVYLCASSLVGDRHTFGSGTRLTVV.

The rearrangement links TRBV20-1 to TRBJ2-7; D uncertain. The CDR3 consists of 9 residues. V lost 4 bases, J lost 3 bases, and 1 base lay in between. Germline V gene lookup returns CDR1 DFQATT and CDR2 SNEGSKA (reference sequence). Here the CDR3 DNA reads TGCAGTGCTATCTACGAGCAGTACTTC. Protein product: CSAIYEQYF.

J is TRBJ2-3 and V is TRBV5-4; TRBD1 agrees at 9 bases. CDR3 size: 14 residues. Germline trimming cut 5 bases from V and 6 bases from J; bases unmatched to any gene: 7. Germline V lookup: CDR1 SGHNT, CDR2 YYREEE (reference sequence). This CDR3 reads CASRSGTGRDTQYF. The CDR3 DNA reads as TGTGCCAGCAGGTCCGGGACAGGGCGCGATACGCAGTATTTT.

This chain connects TRBV5-1 to TRBJ2-5, with 9 bases identical to TRBD1. With 6 bases clipped from V and 4 bases from J, the junction kept 13 bases outside the gene matches. CDR1 and CDR2 (germline): SGHRS, YFSETQ. The CDR3 runs to 16 residues. Here the CDR3 reads CASNHRTGQGGETQYF. DNA for the CDR3: TGCGCCAGCAACCACAGAACGGGACAGGGTGGAGAGACCCAGTACTTC.

This sequence joins TRBV6-6 and TRBJ1-2; no firm D call. V was clipped by 2 bases and J by 7 bases, with 5 bases between them. CDR1 is MNHNY and CDR2 is SVGAGI in the germline V gene (reference sequence). This CDR3 is 11 amino acids long. CDR3 nucleotides: TGTGCCAGCAGTTACGAGGGTGGCTACACCTTC. This translates into CASSYEGGYTF.